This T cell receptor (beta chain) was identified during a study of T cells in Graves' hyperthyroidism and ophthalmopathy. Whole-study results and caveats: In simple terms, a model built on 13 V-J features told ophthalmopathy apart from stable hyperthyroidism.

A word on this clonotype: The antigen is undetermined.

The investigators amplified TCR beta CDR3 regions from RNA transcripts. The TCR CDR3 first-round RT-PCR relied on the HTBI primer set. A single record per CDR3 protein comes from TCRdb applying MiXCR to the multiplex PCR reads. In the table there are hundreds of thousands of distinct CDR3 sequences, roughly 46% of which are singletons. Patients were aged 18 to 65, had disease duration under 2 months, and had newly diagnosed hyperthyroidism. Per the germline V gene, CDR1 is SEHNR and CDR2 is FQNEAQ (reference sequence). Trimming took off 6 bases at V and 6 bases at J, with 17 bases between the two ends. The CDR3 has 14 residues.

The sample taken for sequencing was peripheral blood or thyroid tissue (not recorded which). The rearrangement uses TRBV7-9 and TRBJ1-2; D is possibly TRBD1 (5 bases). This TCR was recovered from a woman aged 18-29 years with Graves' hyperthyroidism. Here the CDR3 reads CASSPPWGGDGYTF. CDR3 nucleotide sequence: TGTGCCAGCAGTCCTCCTTGGGGAGGGGATGGCTACACCTTC. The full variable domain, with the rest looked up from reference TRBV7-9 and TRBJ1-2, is DTGVSQNPRHKITKRGQNVTFRCDPISEHNRLYWYRQTLGQGPEFLTYFQNEAQLEKSRLLSDRFSAERPKGSFSTLEIQRTEQGDSAMYLCASSPPWGGDGYTFGSGTRLTVV.